The rows below give T cell receptor beta chains drawn from one sample of a study of blood T cell repertoires in COVID-19. Sequenced by immunoSEQ multiplex PCR; TCRdb stores in-frame clones only, minus some. The data contain about 670,000 clones, around 89% of them singletons. The sample comprised peripheral blood. These receptors all come from a woman under 30 with acute or convalescent COVID-19. CDR3s include the opening cysteine and the closing phenylalanine or tryptophan. Each record gives: V gene, CDR3 length, clone size, J gene, D gene, CDR3 DNA, CDR3 protein. A D gene is named only where the DNA matches it firmly. Only some rows state a clone size, as once, few, many or a class for expanded clones.

>TRBV19|16|-|TRBJ2-7|TRBD1
TGTGCCAGTAGTAATTCGCCGGACAGGGCGAACTACGAGCAGTACTTC
CASSNSPDRANYEQYF
>TRBV5-4|12|-|TRBJ1-2|TRBD1
TGTGCCAGCAGCTTCCAGGGGGACGGCTACACCTTC
CASSFQGDGYTF
>TRBV19|14|-|TRBJ1-1|TRBD1
TGTGCCAGTATGGACAGGCTATTGGACTCTGAAGCTTTCTTT
CASMDRLLDSEAFF
>TRBV7-9|16|-|TRBJ1-6|-
TGTGCCAGCAGCTTCCTACAGAGCTCCTATAATTCACCCCTCCACTTT
CASSFLQSSYNSPLHF
>TRBV3-1/TRBV3-2|16|-|TRBJ1-2|-
TGTGCCAGCAGCCAAGATGGGGCGGGGACCCTCTATGGCTACACCTTC
CASSQDGAGTLYGYTF
>TRBV27|14|-|TRBJ2-7|TRBD1
TGTGCCAGCAGTTTGGTCGGGACAGGGGGCGAGCAGTACTTC
CASSLVGTGGEQYF
>TRBV14|13|-|TRBJ1-2|-
TGTGCCAGCAGCCTAGACCTAGGGGTGGCCTACACCTTC
CASSLDLGVAYTF
>TRBV7-6|15|-|TRBJ2-3|-
TGTGCCAGCAGTTCGCCCATCGGGGGCACAGATACGCAGTATTTT
CASSSPIGGTDTQYF
>TRBV6-5|16|few|TRBJ1-2|-
TGTGCCAGCAGTTACTCCCCAGGAGGGACCCACTATGGCTACACCTTC
CASSYSPGGTHYGYTF
>TRBV12-5|16|-|TRBJ1-1|-
TGTGCTAGTGGTCCACCCGGGAATCAGGTTTACACTGAAGCTTTCTTT
CASGPPGNQVYTEAFF
>TRBV19|16|-|TRBJ1-6|-
TGTGCCAGTAGTATGGCGGATCCCTCCTATAATTCACCCCTCCACTTT
CASSMADPSYNSPLHF
>TRBV23-1|15|-|TRBJ1-2|TRBD1
TGCGCCAGCACCTCTAAGGGGCAGGGGGTAGATGGCTACACCTTC
CASTSKGQGVDGYTF
>TRBV7-9|16|-|TRBJ2-3|-
TGTGCCAGCAGCTTGGGGGCAGGGTGGCGCTCAGATACGCAGTATTTT
CASSLGAGWRSDTQYF
>TRBV6-5|12|-|TRBJ2-1|TRBD2
TGTGCTTCAGCGGGGTCCTACAATGAGCAGTTCTTC
CASAGSYNEQFF
>TRBV6-5|12|-|TRBJ2-7|TRBD2
TGTGCCAGCAGTTACCCGGGGGGGGAGCAGTACTTC
CASSYPGGEQYF
>TRBV4-1|13|-|TRBJ1-1|-
TGCGCCAGCAGCCACAACATGAACACTGAAGCTTTCTTT
CASSHNMNTEAFF
>TRBV5-1|14|few|TRBJ1-2|TRBD1
TGCGCCAGCAGGCGGGACAGCGGACCCTATGGCTACACCTTC
CASRRDSGPYGYTF
>TRBV18|15|-|TRBJ1-2|TRBD1
TGTGCCAGCTCACGGGTTTACGGGACAGGGGATGGCTACACCTTC
CASSRVYGTGDGYTF
>TRBV5-6|13|-|TRBJ1-5|-
TGTGCCAGCAGCTCGGACAGTAATCAGCCCCAGCATTTT
CASSSDSNQPQHF
>TRBV5-1|16|-|TRBJ2-2|TRBD2
TGCGCCAGCAGCTCCCGGACTAGCGGATACACCGGGGAGCTGTTTTTT
CASSSRTSGYTGELFF
>TRBV6-5|13|-|TRBJ1-6|-
TGTGCCAGCAGTACAGGGTATAATTCACCCCTCCACTTT
CASSTGYNSPLHF
>TRBV6-5|13|-|TRBJ2-7|-
TGTGCCAGCAGACCACCTATCTCCTACGAGCAGTACTTC
CASRPPISYEQYF
>TRBV19|13|-|TRBJ2-1|-
TGTGCCAGTAGTTGGGCACCTACTTATGAGCAGTTCTTC
CASSWAPTYEQFF
>TRBV7-9|15|-|TRBJ1-1|-
TGTGCCAGCAGCTTAGGTGACCGGACAGCCCATGAAGCTTTCTTT
CASSLGDRTAHEAFF
>TRBV29-1|14|-|TRBJ1-1|-
TGCAGCGTTGAAGACGCGACAGAGAACACTGAAGCTTTCTTT
CSVEDATENTEAFF
>TRBV7-9|14|-|TRBJ1-2|TRBD1
TGTGCCAGCAGCTCAAGGACAGGCAACTATGGCTACACCTTC
CASSSRTGNYGYTF
>TRBV29-1|13|-|TRBJ1-2|-
TGCAGCGCCCGAGAACAGGGTTCCTATGGCTACACCTTC
CSAREQGSYGYTF
>TRBV2|14|-|TRBJ1-1|-
TGTGCCAGCAGTAGGACACAGGGAGGGGGGGAAGCTTTCTTT
CASSRTQGGGEAFF
>TRBV30|12|-|TRBJ1-1|TRBD1
TGTGCCTTTACGACAGGGAGCACTGAAGCTTTCTTT
CAFTTGSTEAFF
>TRBV3-1/TRBV3-2|13|-|TRBJ1-1|-
TGTGCCAGCAGCCAAGGGACAGCCACTCCGGCTTTCTTT
CASSQGTATPAFF
>TRBV5-1|16|-|TRBJ1-3|TRBD1
TGCGCCAGCAGCTTTTCGGGACAGGGACCCGGAAACACCATATATTTT
CASSFSGQGPGNTIYF
>TRBV30|13|-|TRBJ1-2|-
TGTGCCTGGAGTGGAGGGCCCACCTATGGCTACACCTTC
CAWSGGPTYGYTF
>TRBV27|17|-|TRBJ1-6|-
TGTGCCAGCAGTTTATCCAGGAGGCAGGGGAACAATTCACCCCTCCACTTT
CASSLSRRQGNNSPLHF
>TRBV6-4|15|-|TRBJ2-1|TRBD1
TGTGCCAGCAGTGACACTAGGACAGGGGGCAATGAGCAGTTCTTC
CASSDTRTGGNEQFF
>TRBV21-1|17|-|TRBJ1-1|-
TGTGCCAGCATCAGGTACCGATACAGGAAAAGGTACACTGAAGCTTTCTTT
CASIRYRYRKRYTEAFF
>TRBV19|17|-|TRBJ2-3|TRBD2
TGTGCCAGTACCAACGGGAGGCGAGCGGGGGGCACAGATACGCAGTATTTT
CASTNGRRAGGTDTQYF
>TRBV21-1|15|-|TRBJ2-5|-
TGTGCCAGCAGCAAAGGGGGGACAGGGGAAGAGACCCAGTACTTC
CASSKGGTGEETQYF
>TRBV27|13|-|TRBJ1-1|-
TGTGCCAGCAGTTTCCGGAGGGGCACTGAAGCTTTCTTT
CASSFRRGTEAFF
>TRBV14|14|once|TRBJ2-3|-
TGTGCCAGCAGCCATTCTGGGTGGGGGCATACGCAGTATTTT
CASSHSGWGHTQYF